The 10 T cell receptor beta chains below come from one sample, sequenced in a study of cytomegalovirus exposure and HLA in healthy donors. Primers for the PCR totalled 60 Vbeta and 13 Jbeta. Profiling relied on immunoSEQ multiplex PCR, and the TCRdb table lists in-frame clones only, not all of them. The table includes about 190,000 clones, approximately 79% detected once. The sample comprised PBMCs. The receptors shown here come from a woman in her late teens or twenties in good health and CMV-seronegative.

This chain joins TRBV4-1 and TRBJ2-5; TRBD2 matches 10 bases. The ends lost 3 bases at V and 5 bases at J; junction bases unmatched: 12. The germline V gene encodes CDR1 MGHRA and CDR2 YSYEKL. The CDR3 length is 17 residues. CDR3 nucleotides: TGCGCCAGCAGCCAGGGAAGCGGGGGGGCCTTCCGGGAGACCCAGTACTTC. Translated, it gives CASSQGSGGAFRETQYF.

DNA for the CDR3: TGTGCCAGCAGTTTCCCCCGGGACAGGGGGCTCGGAAACACCATATATTTT. This sequence encodes CASSFPRDRGLGNTIYF. The V call is TRBV28, the J call TRBJ1-3, with 12 bases that match TRBD1. Trimming at V came to 3 bases and at J to 4 bases, leaving 7 bases not matched to a gene. The V gene's germline CDR1 is MDHEN and CDR2 SYDVKM. This CDR3 has 17 residues.

A word on this clone: The junction and the germline gene differ at one end; a read error may be behind it. The rearrangement links TRBV7-7 to TRBJ2-5, with D perhaps TRBD1 (5 bases). This CDR3 spans 13 amino acids. From germline, CDR1 is SSHAT and CDR2 FNYEAQ (reference sequence). The chain's CDR3 is CASSPDTEETQYF. The CDR3 nucleotides are TGTGCTAGCAGCCCGGACACGGAAGAGACCCAGTACTTC.

The chain employs TRBV15 and TRBJ1-5; D ambiguous. There are 16 residues in the CDR3. Trimming shortened V by 0 bases and J by 2 bases, and 11 bases separated the two germline ends. The germline V gene has CDR1 LNHNV and CDR2 YYDKDF (reference sequence). CDR3 sequence reads: CATSRDTGFGNQPQHF. CDR3 coding DNA: TGTGCCACCAGCAGAGATACGGGGTTCGGCAATCAGCCCCAGCATTTT.

The table lists this clone with a few counts. The chain joins TRBV13 to TRBJ2-7, with D possibly TRBD1 on 5 matching bases. The CDR3 loop spans 14 amino acids. The V gene's germline CDR1 is PRHDT and CDR2 FYEKMQ (reference sequence). V was cut by 6 bases and J by 2 bases, with 14 bases left in between. CDR3 coding DNA: TGTGCCAGCAGTACCCGACAGCCTACCTACGAGCAGTACTTC. Its protein is CASSTRQPTYEQYF.

This chain links TRBV7-6 with TRBJ1-6, with D possibly being TRBD1 (5 bases). The CDR3 length is 14 residues. V was trimmed by 2 bases and J by 8 bases, leaving 10 bases between them. CDR1 is SGHVS and CDR2 is FNYEAQ in the germline V gene. Here the CDR3 DNA reads TGTGCCAGCAGCTTATCAGGGCCGGATTCACCCCTCCACTTT. Residues: CASSLSGPDSPLHF. Looking up the rest from reference TRBV7-6 and TRBJ1-6 gives the full variable domain: GAGVSQSPRYKVTKRGQDVALRCDPISGHVSLYWYRQALGQGPEFLTYFNYEAQQDKSGLPNDRFSAERPEGSISTLTIQRTEQRDSAMYRCASSLSGPDSPLHFGNGTRLTVT.

The V gene is TRBV7-8, the J gene TRBJ2-1; TRBD2 aligns across 9 bases. The CDR3 has 13 amino acids. V lost 3 bases, J lost 10 bases, and 4 bases stayed unmatched. CDR1 is SGHVS and CDR2 is FQNEAQ in the germline V gene. This chain's CDR3 is CASSLTSGMEQFF. The CDR3 DNA reads TGTGCCAGCAGCTTGACTAGCGGCATGGAGCAGTTCTTC.

The J gene is TRBJ1-2, the V gene TRBV5-1; D might be TRBD1 (6 bases). CDR3 length: 15 amino acids. CDR1 and CDR2 (germline): SGHRS, YFSETQ. The germline V and J ends were trimmed by 0 bases and 1 base, with 10 bases remaining between them. The CDR3 spells CASSLEAGVNYGYTF. The CDR3 DNA is TGCGCCAGCAGCTTGGAGGCAGGGGTTAACTATGGCTACACCTTC.

The rearrangement joins TRBV28 to TRBJ2-7, with 9 bases fitting TRBD1. This CDR3 is 17 amino acids long. V lost 5 bases and J lost 3; bases outside the gene matches: 14. CDR1 is MDHEN and CDR2 is SYDVKM in the germline V gene. The CDR3 nucleotides are TGTGCCAGCAGTCTGACCCGGGGACAGGGAGATTTCTACGAGCAGTACTTC. As protein: CASSLTRGQGDFYEQYF.

Turning to this clone: This CDR3 is also generated by other DNA sequences in the sample. The rearrangement links TRBV5-1 to TRBJ2-7; tentative D call: TRBD2 (6 bases). The V gene lost 0 bases and the J gene lost 4 bases, with 8 bases spanning the gap. In germline, CDR1 is SGHRS, CDR2 YFSETQ. The CDR3 contains 13 residues. CDR3 bases: TGCGCCAGCAGCTTGGCGCGGGAATACGAGCAGTACTTC. Its translation is CASSLAREYEQYF.